This T cell receptor beta chain stems from a study of graft-versus-host responses after intestinal transplantation. Background on the study: Multivisceral, liver-intestinal, or isolated intestinal transplants were performed in recipients. Anti-thymocyte globulin induction preceded 2 to 4 years of tacrolimus and steroid maintenance in all recipients. Study results and caveats: Allografts carried high graft-versus-host to host-versus-graft clonal ratios in patients having graft-donor T cell macrochimerism. Early post-transplant HvG declines showed an association with peak circulating GvH clone levels.

With respect to this clone: No antigen is known for it.

Measured with immunoSEQ multiplex PCR; TCRdb has only the in-frame clones, and not every one. The sample lists over 100,000 clones, just under 95% occurring once. The receptor's source is a human donor who was the organ donor for an intestinal transplant. This material consisted of unstimulated CD8+ T cells sorted from spleen or lymph node cells, taken before transplant.

The CDR3 here is CASSQDQAGRYNEQFF. The CDR3 bases are TGCGCCAGCAGCCAAGATCAGGCGGGACGGTACAATGAGCAGTTCTTC. The chain links TRBV4-1 to TRBJ2-1; TRBD2 is a possible D gene (6 bases). Trimming removed 0 bases from V and 4 bases from J, with 13 bases in between. The germline V gene encodes CDR1 MGHRA and CDR2 YSYEKL. The CDR3 contains 16 residues.